What follows are 27 T cell receptor beta chains derived from one specimen sequenced in a study of blood T cells in healthy people across ages. The authors ran a second PCR of 7 to 11 cycles using a sample-barcoded 5' primer and a J-beta primer mix. A single record per CDR3 protein comes from TCRdb applying MiXCR to the 5' RACE reads. This sample has some 780,000 distinct CDR3 sequences, with approximately 53% found just once. Sample: blood. The receptors derive from a man aged 35 to 55 in good health.

This chain connects TRBV5-1 to TRBJ1-2, with 7 bases matching TRBD1. The germline V gene encodes CDR1 SGHRS and CDR2 YFSETQ. The CDR3 extends over 14 amino acids. The ends lost 5 bases at V and 4 bases at J; junction bases unmatched: 8. The CDR3 reads CASSPTGSIYGYTF. CDR3 in DNA: TGCGCCAGCAGTCCGACAGGGAGTATCTATGGCTACACCTTC.

V usage is TRBV29-1 and J usage is TRBJ1-2; D unclear. V lost 0 bases to trimming and J lost 4 bases, with 18 bases between them. This CDR3 is 16 amino acids long. The germline gives CDR1 SQVTM, CDR2 ANQGSEA. CDR3 loop: CSVEDLDPQALYGYTF. The CDR3 DNA sequence: TGCAGCGTTGAAGATCTAGACCCCCAGGCGCTCTATGGCTACACCTTC.

The chain couples TRBV29-1 to TRBJ2-5; 7 nucleotides align to TRBD2. V lost 3 bases and J lost 2; bases outside the gene matches: 6. CDR3 size: 14 residues. Germline values: CDR1 SQVTM, CDR2 ANQGSEA. CDR3 residues: CSVDYGGRQETQYF. CDR3 DNA: TGCAGCGTTGACTACGGGGGGAGGCAAGAGACCCAGTACTTC.

This sequence joins TRBV5-1 and TRBJ2-3; TRBD2 might be the D (6 bases). This CDR3 contains 16 residues. The V end was cut by 6 bases, the J end by 3 bases, with 20 bases between. Germline V gene data show CDR1 as SGHRS and CDR2 as YFSETQ. CDR3 region: CASNQRRAGETDTQYF. The CDR3 DNA follows: TGCGCCAGCAATCAAAGGAGGGCCGGGGAAACAGATACGCAGTATTTT. Variable domain in full (rest from reference TRBV5-1 and TRBJ2-3): KAGVTQTPRYLIKTRGQQVTLSCSPISGHRSVSWYQQTPGQGLQFLFEYFSETQRNKGNFPGRFSGRQFSNSRSEMNVSTLELGDSALYLCASNQRRAGETDTQYFGPGTRLTVL.

CDR3 residues: CASSTRIRGPYEQYF. The CDR3 region has the DNA TGCGCCAGCAGCACCCGGATAAGGGGACCCTACGAGCAGTACTTC. The chain links TRBV5-1 to TRBJ2-7; D may correspond to TRBD1 or TRBD2 (5 bases each). The germline gives CDR1 SGHRS, CDR2 YFSETQ. This CDR3 is 15 amino acids long. Trimming left V 4 bases short and J 2 bases short, with 16 bases between. Using reference TRBV5-1 and TRBJ2-7 for the parts outside the CDR3, the full variable domain is KAGVTQTPRYLIKTRGQQVTLSCSPISGHRSVSWYQQTPGQGLQFLFEYFSETQRNKGNFPGRFSGRQFSNSRSEMNVSTLELGDSALYLCASSTRIRGPYEQYFGPGTRLTVT.

V gene TRBV7-2 combines with J gene TRBJ2-7, with TRBD2 identical over 11 bases. The V and J ends lost 5 bases and 6 bases, in that order; junction bases with no gene match: 9. Germline loops: CDR1 SGHTA, CDR2 FQGNSA. The CDR3 contains 15 residues. In nucleotides, the CDR3 is TGTGCCAGCAGCGGAACTCTAGCGGGAGGAAGCGAGCAGTACTTC. Amino acid sequence: CASSGTLAGGSEQYF.

The J gene is TRBJ2-1, the V gene TRBV20-1; a possible D gene is TRBD2 (6 bases). The germline CDR1 and CDR2 sequences are DFQATT and SNEGSKA (reference sequence). The length of the CDR3 is 14 residues. The CDR3 sequence is CTLLAPHGANEQFF. CDR3 nucleotides: TGCACCCTACTAGCTCCTCATGGAGCCAATGAGCAGTTCTTC.

The chain recombines TRBV20-1 with TRBJ1-2, with no clear D. Germline V gives CDR1 DFQATT, CDR2 SNEGSKA (reference sequence). CDR3 length: 17 residues. Trimming shortened V by 6 bases and J by 8 bases, and 31 bases separated the two germline ends. The CDR3: CSAPRKSEQFRGGGYTF. As DNA, the CDR3 is TGCAGTGCCCCCAGGAAGAGTGAACAATTTCGCGGAGGGGGCTACACCTTC.

The chain employs TRBV7-3 and TRBJ2-4; D possibly corresponds to TRBD1 (5 bases). V was clipped by 1 base and J by 9 bases, with 10 bases between them. This CDR3 comprises 13 residues. The germline V gene encodes CDR1 SGHTA and CDR2 FQGTGA. The CDR3 DNA follows: TGTGCCAGCAGCTTAAGCCAGGGCGTCATTCAGTACTTC. Residues: CASSLSQGVIQYF.

The chain carries TRBV20-1 and TRBJ2-7, with D possibly matching TRBD1 (5 bases). There are 14 residues in the CDR3. Between the trimmed V and J ends, which lost 4 bases and 2 bases, there was a span of 15 bases. Germline lookup yields CDR1 DFQATT and CDR2 SNEGSKA (reference sequence). The CDR3 DNA sequence: TGCAGTGCTAATTATATGGGGCGAACCTACGAGCAGTACTTC. Translation gives CSANYMGRTYEQYF.

J is TRBJ1-5 and V is TRBV2, with D perhaps TRBD1 (6 bases). Germline CDR1 SNHLY, CDR2 FYNNEI. The CDR3 contains 15 residues. With 5 bases removed from V and 1 base from J, the gap between germline ends came to 12 bases. The CDR3 bases are TGTGCCAGCAGTCAGGGGCGGGCCAGCAATCAGCCCCAGCATTTT. Its protein is CASSQGRASNQPQHF.

This chain uses TRBV20-1 with TRBJ2-1; 11 bases match TRBD2. J was trimmed by 11 bases and V by 6 bases; bases with no gene match: 12. The CDR3 consists of 14 residues. Germline lookup yields CDR1 DFQATT and CDR2 SNEGSKA (reference sequence). The CDR3 loop reads CSAPNPSGRTQQFF. Written as DNA, the CDR3 is TGCAGTGCACCAAATCCTAGCGGGAGGACCCAGCAGTTCTTC.

The chain recombines TRBV12-3 or TRBV12-4 with TRBJ2-4; 9 nucleotides match TRBD1. The CDR3 has 16 amino acids. Germline trimming cut 6 bases from V and 1 base from J; bases unmatched to any gene: 7. CDR3 in DNA: TGTGCCAGCAGACAGGGGGCAGCGATCGCCAAAAACATTCAGTACTTC. This codes for CASRQGAAIAKNIQYF.

This clonotype was counted a few times. The rearrangement uses TRBV27 and TRBJ2-3; 11 bases match TRBD2. From germline, CDR1 is MNHEY and CDR2 SMNVEV (reference sequence). J lost 2 bases, V lost 4 bases, and 8 bases had no gene match. The CDR3 spans 17 residues. For the CDR3, the DNA is TGTGCCAGCAGTTCTATAGCGGGAGGGGGGTACACAGATACGCAGTATTTT. Its translation is CASSSIAGGGYTDTQYF.

This clonotype was counted a few times. A read error may account for a junction end that differs from germline. The chain carries TRBV5-1 and TRBJ2-2; D possibly matches TRBD1 or TRBD2 (5 bases each). The germline CDR1 and CDR2 sequences are SGHRS and YFSETQ. The CDR3 runs to 15 residues. CDR3 coding DNA: TGTGCCAGCAGCCTCGGGACCGCGAACACCGGGGAGCTGTTTTTT. Translated: CASSLGTANTGELFF.

The gene calls are TRBV20-1 and TRBJ2-5, with a tentative D call TRBD2 (5 bases). Deletions cut 6 bases from V and 11 bases from J, with 28 bases between. Per germline, CDR1 DFQATT and CDR2 SNEGSKA (reference sequence). This CDR3 region has 15 residues. CDR3 loop: CSAGSIRPGINEQYF. DNA for the CDR3: TGCAGTGCCGGATCGATCCGCCCGGGGATAAATGAGCAGTACTTC.

The genes are TRBV20-1 and TRBJ1-2; 8 bases align to TRBD1. CDR3 size: 13 residues. CDR1 DFQATT and CDR2 SNEGSKA come from the germline V gene (reference sequence). In DNA form, the CDR3 reads TGCAGCGAGGGGACAGGTCATGGAAATGGCTACACCTTC. Translating it yields CSEGTGHGNGYTF.

This chain links TRBV6-1 with TRBJ2-5; D might be TRBD1 or TRBD2, each matching 6 bases. Per the germline V gene, CDR1 is MNHNS and CDR2 is SASEGT. This CDR3 region has 13 residues. The V end lost 4 bases, the J end lost 11 bases, and 17 bases lay between the germline ends. As DNA, the CDR3 is TGTGCCAGCAGTGTGAGGCGGGACAATGAGCAGTACTTC. It translates to CASSVRRDNEQYF.

Only a few counts were recorded for this clonotype. The chain is built from TRBV4-3 and TRBJ1-4; D possibly corresponds to TRBD1 (5 bases). Trimming shortened V by 0 bases and J by 4 bases, and 18 bases separated the two germline ends. Germline assignment: CDR1 LGHNA and CDR2 YSLEER. The CDR3 spans 18 residues. CDR3 sequence (DNA): TGCGCCAGCAGCCAAGATTTATCGGCGCAGGGCTATAATGAAAAACTGTTTTTT. Its translation: CASSQDLSAQGYNEKLFF.

The rearrangement links TRBV27 to TRBJ2-1; TRBD2 aligns across 12 bases. The ends lost 5 bases at V and 9 bases at J; junction bases unmatched: 8. Per the germline V gene, CDR1 is MNHEY and CDR2 is SMNVEV (reference sequence). This CDR3 region has 15 residues. In DNA, the CDR3 is TGTGCCAGCAGTGTGCTAGCGGGGGGGCCCGGTGAGCAGTTCTTC. It codes for CASSVLAGGPGEQFF.

DNA for the CDR3: TGTGCCAGCAGCTCCCCGAGCGTTCAGGGCACCTATGAAAAACTGTTTTTT. This sequence encodes CASSSPSVQGTYEKLFF. The chain uses TRBV5-6 and TRBJ1-4; maybe TRBD1 (5 bases). Germline lookup yields CDR1 SGHDT and CDR2 YYEEEE. V lost 3 bases and J lost 6, with 21 bases in between. This CDR3 spans 17 amino acids.

This clonotype was detected once. This chain joins TRBV3-1 and TRBJ2-7; D unresolved. CDR3 size: 15 residues. Germline CDR1 LGHDT, CDR2 YNNKEL (reference sequence). Deletions cut 0 bases from V and 3 bases from J, with 12 bases between. The CDR3 DNA follows: TGTGCCAGCAGCCAAGAATCCCACCTTCACTACGAGCAGTACTTC. Protein: CASSQESHLHYEQYF.

This clonotype came up a few times. The gene calls are TRBV20-1 and TRBJ1-5; weak D call: TRBD1 (5 bases). Germline V CDR1 and CDR2: DFQATT, SNEGSKA (reference sequence). V gave up 0 bases and J gave up 7 bases, with 13 bases separating them. The CDR3 covers 14 residues. CDR3 nucleotide sequence: TGCAGTGCTAGAGAAGCCAGGGCGAGGCAGCCCCAGCATTTT. It specifies CSAREARARQPQHF.

This clonotype was seen more than once but under ten times. The rearrangement joins TRBV7-2 to TRBJ2-3, with unresolved D. Trimming removed 5 bases at V and 3 bases at J, with 6 bases between. In germline, CDR1 is SGHTA, CDR2 FQGNSA. The CDR3 covers 12 residues. Here the CDR3 DNA reads TGTGCCAGCAGCCGAGTTACAGATACGCAGTATTTT. Its protein product is CASSRVTDTQYF.

V and J are TRBV7-9 and TRBJ2-5, with 7 bases aligning to TRBD2. This CDR3 has 18 residues. Trimming took 6 bases from V and 5 from J; bases not matched to a gene: 21. Germline V gene data show CDR1 as SEHNR and CDR2 as FQNEAQ (reference sequence). This chain's CDR3 is CASRSYPKGRSGEETQYF. The CDR3 nucleotides read TGTGCCAGCAGGTCATACCCCAAAGGGCGCAGCGGGGAGGAGACCCAGTACTTC.

This clonotype turned up a few times. V usage is TRBV4-2 and J usage is TRBJ2-1; D is ambiguous. Germline loops: CDR1 LGHNA, CDR2 YNFKEQ. With 0 bases removed from V and 7 bases from J, the gap between germline ends came to 4 bases. There are 12 residues in the CDR3. The CDR3 reads CASSQDTNEQFF. The CDR3 nucleotides are TGTGCCAGCAGCCAAGATACGAATGAGCAGTTCTTC.

The chain couples TRBV10-3 to TRBJ1-1; weak D call: TRBD1 (5 bases). The CDR3 consists of 12 residues. V lost 7 bases, J lost 4 bases, and 10 bases lay in between. The V gene's germline CDR1 is ENHRY and CDR2 SYGVKD. For the CDR3, the DNA is TGTGCCATCACCCAGGGTACCACTGAAGCTTTCTTT. The encoded protein is CAITQGTTEAFF.